The T cell receptor beta chain under discussion was sequenced for a study of cytomegalovirus exposure and HLA in healthy donors. General observations from the study: Overall, roughly 160 TCR beta chains were annotated as cytomegalovirus-associated. Being productive about 87% or about 30% of the time was typical of most TCR beta V segments in an earlier analysis. In a later analysis, donors in an Asian-associated ancestry cluster reportedly had fewer N-insertions in productive TCRs than the cohort mean.

Trimming shortened V by 4 bases and J by 5 bases, and 11 bases separated the two germline ends. This CDR3 comprises 13 residues. Germline lookup yields CDR1 SNHLY and CDR2 FYNNEI. The PCR used 60 Vbeta and 13 Jbeta primers. TCRdb keeps only in-frame clones here, not all; method: immunoSEQ multiplex PCR. The sample has some 120,000 clones, about 86% seen once. To note about this clone: Its antigen is unidentified.

The source of this sequence is a woman in her 40s in good health and CMV-seronegative. Material for sequencing was PBMCs. This sequence joins TRBV2 and TRBJ1-2, with a tentative D call TRBD1 (5 bases). CDR3: CASSVDSPYGYTF. CDR3 DNA: TGTGCCAGCAGTGTAGACAGCCCATATGGCTACACCTTC.